The T cell receptor beta chain described here comes from a study of identical twins. Worth noting for this clonotype: Its antigen is undetermined.

CDR3 size: 18 residues. CDR1 and CDR2 from the germline V gene are MGHRA and YSYEKL. The germline V and J ends were trimmed by 4 bases and 3 bases, with 22 bases remaining between them. Study results and limitations: It was cross-sectional statistical analysis, not following the same donors, that the conclusions relied on.

Template switching supplied a universal primer site; unique molecular identifiers were carried on the cDNA. MiXCR, run by TCRdb on the 5' RACE reads, gives a single entry per CDR3 protein. The sample lists around 470,000 distinct CDR3 sequences; approximately 15% were seen once. This sample was shared with a second study, whose subject was yellow fever vaccine responses in identical twins. That work states: After vaccination, twins' T cell response reportedly seemed partly convergent, partly personalized.

The sample was CD4+ T cells sorted from blood. The chain couples TRBV4-1 to TRBJ2-4, with D maybe TRBD1 (7 bases). The source is a young woman in good health. The CDR3 bases are TGCGCCAGCAGCCTCCTACCGTCAGGGGGGTCGGGCAAAAACATTCAGTACTTC. Amino acids: CASSLLPSGGSGKNIQYF.